The clone carrying this T cell receptor beta chain was counted at least ten times. Its antigen is undetermined. The sample originates from a study of T cells in Graves' hyperthyroidism and ophthalmopathy. Using RNA transcripts as the source, TCR beta CDR3 regions were amplified. Initially, a first-round RT-PCR of the TCR CDR3 employed the HTBI primer set. One entry per CDR3 protein, called by TCRdb with MiXCR from the multiplex PCR reads. The table has about 400,000 distinct CDR3 sequences, approximately 14% seen once. Participants, patients aged 18 to 65, had newly diagnosed hyperthyroidism with a duration under 2 months. It was 10 ml of fresh peripheral blood that supplied the PBMCs. Whole-study findings and limits: For ophthalmopathy, model prediction preceded onset by a median roughly 6.3 months.

V was pared by 5 bases and J by 3 bases, with 5 bases of the junction left unmatched. From germline, CDR1 is MDHEN and CDR2 SYDVKM. This CDR3 region has 14 residues. The chain links TRBV28 to TRBJ2-7; 9 bases match TRBD1. Specimen: blood. The source is a woman aged 18 to 35 with Graves' hyperthyroidism. The CDR3: CASSPGTGYYEQYF. The CDR3 DNA follows: TGTGCCAGCAGTCCTGGGACAGGGTACTACGAGCAGTACTTC.